The rows below give T cell receptor beta chains drawn from one sample of a study. TCRdb processed the 5' RACE reads anew with MiXCR; each CDR3 protein has one entry. The data contain fewer than 75,000 distinct CDR3 sequences, 26% of them singletons. The sequencing sample was made of tumor-infiltrating Tregs sorted from the breast tumor. These receptors all stem from a female donor with breast cancer. Both conserved end residues are part of each CDR3. Fields, in order: clone size, V gene, J gene, D gene, CDR3 protein, CDR3 DNA. A D gene is named only where the DNA matches it firmly. A row's size may be missing; if present it is once, few, many or a size class.

size: NA
V: TRBV4-1
J: TRBJ2-3
D: TRBD2
CDR3: CASSQASLAGPRYTDTQYF
DNA: TGCGCCAGCAGCCAAGCCTCGCTAGCGGGGCCTCGATACACAGATACGCAGTATTTT

size: NA
V: TRBV5-1
J: TRBJ2-7
D: NA
CDR3: CASSLEARNKQYF
DNA: TGCGCCAGCAGCTTGGAGGCTAGGAACAAGCAGTACTTC

size: few
V: TRBV4-1
J: TRBJ1-5
D: NA
CDR3: CASSQGWVNQPQHF
DNA: TGCGCCAGCAGCCAAGGATGGGTCAATCAGCCCCAGCATTTT

size: few
V: TRBV20-1
J: TRBJ1-1
D: NA
CDR3: CSASRGNTEAFF
DNA: TGCAGTGCTAGTCGGGGGAACACTGAAGCTTTCTTT

size: many
V: TRBV6-2/TRBV6-3
J: TRBJ1-1
D: NA
CDR3: CASSYLKGRPNTEAFF
DNA: TGTGCCAGCAGTTACTTGAAGGGGCGGCCGAACACTGAAGCTTTCTTT

size: many
V: TRBV7-3
J: TRBJ2-2
D: NA
CDR3: CASSPQGTGELFF
DNA: TGTGCCAGCAGCCCCCAGGGCACCGGGGAGCTGTTTTTT

size: NA
V: TRBV12-3/TRBV12-4
J: TRBJ2-1
D: TRBD1
CDR3: CASSLGTGLEQFF
DNA: TGTGCCAGCAGTTTAGGGACAGGGCTTGAGCAGTTCTTC

size: NA
V: TRBV7-9
J: TRBJ1-2
D: NA
CDR3: CASSPLSSVPGFNYGYTF
DNA: TGTGCCAGCAGCCCTCTCTCGTCCGTCCCCGGCTTCAACTATGGCTACACCTTC

size: NA
V: TRBV5-1
J: TRBJ2-7
D: TRBD2
CDR3: CASSDTSDNEQYF
DNA: TGCGCCAGCAGTGATACTAGCGACAATGAGCAGTACTTC

size: NA
V: TRBV4-3
J: TRBJ2-6
D: NA
CDR3: CASSQDRFSGANVLTF
DNA: TGCGCCAGCAGCCAAGATAGGTTCTCTGGGGCCAACGTCCTGACTTTC

size: many
V: TRBV7-2
J: TRBJ1-1
D: NA
CDR3: CASSPQYTEAFF
DNA: TGTGCCAGCAGCCCCCAATATACTGAAGCTTTCTTT

size: many
V: TRBV5-1
J: TRBJ2-5
D: TRBD2
CDR3: CASSLGNSGVQETQYF
DNA: TGCGCCAGCAGCTTGGGCAATAGCGGGGTTCAAGAGACCCAGTACTTC

size: many
V: TRBV10-3
J: TRBJ2-1
D: NA
CDR3: CAIKSEGSYNEQFF
DNA: TGTGCCATCAAATCGGAGGGTTCCTACAATGAGCAGTTCTTC

size: NA
V: TRBV5-4
J: TRBJ2-2
D: NA
CDR3: CASSMGPLNTGELFF
DNA: TGTGCCAGCAGCATGGGACCGTTAAACACCGGGGAGCTGTTTTTT

size: few
V: TRBV28
J: TRBJ2-7
D: TRBD1
CDR3: CASSSPGQSTYEQYF
DNA: TGTGCCAGCAGTTCTCCGGGACAGAGTACCTACGAGCAGTACTTC

size: few
V: TRBV7-8
J: TRBJ1-2
D: NA
CDR3: CASSLDRNQGDGYAF
DNA: TGTGCCAGCAGCTTAGACAGGAACCAAGGGGATGGCTACGCCTTC

size: many
V: TRBV15
J: TRBJ1-2
D: TRBD1
CDR3: CATSRRGTGYYGYTF
DNA: TGTGCCACCAGCAGACGAGGGACAGGCTACTATGGCTACACCTTC

size: NA
V: TRBV12-3/TRBV12-4
J: TRBJ1-5
D: NA
CDR3: CASSLLLPGVNNQPQHF
DNA: TGTGCCAGCAGTCTCCTCTTGCCGGGGGTTAACAATCAGCCCCAGCATTTT

size: many
V: TRBV20-1
J: TRBJ2-7
D: TRBD2
CDR3: CSARHPSGRKYEQYF
DNA: TGCAGTGCTAGACACCCTAGCGGGAGAAAGTACGAGCAGTACTTC

size: NA
V: TRBV6-6
J: TRBJ2-7
D: NA
CDR3: CASSAPSTGISYEQYF
DNA: TGTGCCAGCAGTGCCCCCTCGACTGGGATTTCCTACGAGCAGTACTTC

size: NA
V: TRBV6-2/TRBV6-3
J: TRBJ2-7
D: NA
CDR3: CASRYTGLTLYEQYF
DNA: TGTGCCAGCAGGTACACGGGACTGACCCTCTACGAGCAGTACTTC

size: few
V: TRBV5-1
J: TRBJ2-1
D: NA
CDR3: CASSLGLGTNEQFF
DNA: TGCGCCAGCAGCTTGGGTTTAGGGACCAATGAGCAGTTCTTC

size: NA
V: TRBV6-4
J: TRBJ2-7
D: TRBD2
CDR3: CASSDPRTSVSLEQYF
DNA: TGTGCCAGCAGTGACCCTAGGACTAGCGTAAGTCTCGAGCAGTACTTC

size: once
V: TRBV30
J: TRBJ1-1
D: NA
CDR3: CAWTGSKTEAFF
DNA: TGTGCCTGGACAGGGTCTAAAACTGAAGCTTTCTTT

size: NA
V: TRBV2
J: TRBJ2-1
D: TRBD2
CDR3: CASQQTSGDNEQFF
DNA: TGTGCCAGTCAACAGACTAGCGGGGACAATGAGCAGTTCTTC

size: NA
V: TRBV25-1
J: TRBJ2-5
D: NA
CDR3: CASSEEETQYF
DNA: TGTGCCAGCAGTGAAGAAGAGACCCAGTACTTC

size: NA
V: TRBV12-3/TRBV12-4
J: TRBJ2-7
D: TRBD1
CDR3: CASSLEDRGLSEQYF
DNA: TGTGCCAGCAGTTTAGAGGACAGGGGGCTGAGCGAGCAGTACTTC

size: NA
V: TRBV4-2
J: TRBJ2-3
D: NA
CDR3: CASSLRKSDTQYF
DNA: TGTGCCAGCAGCCTAAGAAAATCAGATACGCAGTATTTT

size: NA
V: TRBV7-9
J: TRBJ2-3
D: NA
CDR3: CASSLRPTGAGADTQYF
DNA: TGTGCCAGCAGCCTTCGGCCTACAGGGGCGGGGGCAGATACGCAGTATTTT

size: NA
V: TRBV9
J: TRBJ2-1
D: NA
CDR3: CASSAGTLGKNEQFF
DNA: TGTGCCAGCAGCGCCGGGACTTTAGGAAAAAATGAGCAGTTCTTC

size: NA
V: TRBV12-3/TRBV12-4
J: TRBJ2-2
D: NA
CDR3: CASSLRESNTGELFF
DNA: TGTGCCAGCAGTTTGAGAGAGTCGAACACCGGGGAGCTGTTTTTT

size: many
V: TRBV15
J: TRBJ2-3
D: NA
CDR3: CATSRDRATVGRDTQYF
DNA: TGTGCCACCAGCAGAGATCGGGCTACGGTCGGTAGAGATACGCAGTATTTT

size: NA
V: TRBV10-1
J: TRBJ2-1
D: NA
CDR3: CASSERDTYNEQFF
DNA: TGCGCCAGCAGTGAGCGGGACACCTACAATGAGCAGTTCTTC

size: few
V: TRBV4-3
J: TRBJ2-7
D: TRBD2
CDR3: CASSQQSSGRASEQYF
DNA: TGCGCCAGCAGCCAACAATCTAGCGGGAGGGCCTCCGAGCAGTACTTC

size: NA
V: TRBV12-3/TRBV12-4
J: TRBJ2-3
D: TRBD2
CDR3: CAGRFTAGTTDTQYF
DNA: TGTGCCGGCAGGTTTACAGCGGGGACCACAGATACGCAGTATTTT

size: few
V: TRBV4-3
J: TRBJ2-2
D: TRBD1
CDR3: CASSQHTGTANTGELFF
DNA: TGCGCCAGCAGCCAACACACCGGGACAGCGAACACCGGGGAGCTGTTTTTT

size: few
V: TRBV7-2
J: TRBJ2-2
D: NA
CDR3: CASSLRAGSGELFF
DNA: TGTGCCAGCAGCTTAAGGGCGGGAAGCGGGGAGCTGTTTTTT

size: NA
V: TRBV28
J: TRBJ2-1
D: NA
CDR3: CASSLGFGGSNEQFF
DNA: TGTGCCAGCAGTTTAGGTTTTGGGGGGAGCAATGAGCAGTTCTTC

size: few
V: TRBV9
J: TRBJ1-1
D: TRBD1
CDR3: CASSPSPIPGQGMNTEAFF
DNA: TGTGCCAGCAGCCCATCACCAATCCCGGGACAGGGAATGAACACTGAAGCTTTCTTT

size: NA
V: TRBV7-2
J: TRBJ1-1
D: NA
CDR3: CASGYPTDRNTEAFF
DNA: TGTGCCAGCGGCTATCCGACAGATAGGAACACTGAAGCTTTCTTT

size: NA
V: TRBV12-3/TRBV12-4
J: TRBJ2-1
D: NA
CDR3: CASIAGYEQFF
DNA: TGTGCCAGCATCGCGGGTTATGAGCAGTTCTTC

size: few
V: TRBV10-3
J: TRBJ1-1
D: NA
CDR3: CAISVRMNTEAFF
DNA: TGTGCCATCAGTGTTAGGATGAACACTGAAGCTTTCTTT

size: NA
V: TRBV12-3/TRBV12-4
J: TRBJ2-1
D: TRBD2
CDR3: CASSPLLAGDSYNEQFF
DNA: TGTGCCAGCAGCCCGCTATTAGCGGGAGACTCCTACAATGAGCAGTTCTTC

size: many
V: TRBV7-2
J: TRBJ2-7
D: NA
CDR3: CASSLSVSYEQYF
DNA: TGTGCCAGCAGCTTATCGGTCTCCTACGAGCAGTACTTC

size: many
V: TRBV7-2
J: TRBJ2-5
D: NA
CDR3: CASSLSVQETQYF
DNA: TGTGCCAGCAGCTTAAGCGTACAAGAGACCCAGTACTTC